This TCR beta chain is drawn from a study of spatial heterogeneity in lung cancer. Whole-study findings and limits: At resection, ubiquitous expanded tumor TCRs appeared in blood more than at follow-up.

Time point noted: blood at routine non-recurrence follow-up after resection. Sequencing was performed on whole RNA extracted from tumor and nontumor lung tissue, or from frozen PBMC, and the material was left unsorted. CDR1 is MGHRA, CDR2 YSYEKL, per germline. V was clipped by 4 bases and J by 6 bases; unmatched bases: 8. This CDR3 comprises 14 residues. This clonotype was detected many times. Antigen unknown. Every molecule of TCR cDNA had its own unique molecular identifier. TCRdb re-derived calls from the 5' RACE reads in MiXCR, one entry per CDR3 protein. The data show just under 45,000 distinct CDR3 sequences, approximately 24% seen once.

This receptor was identified in a female donor with early-stage non-small cell lung cancer. The sample consisted of PBMCs, taken at follow-up. The rearrangement uses TRBV4-1 and TRBJ1-2; 7 nucleotides match TRBD1. CDR3 nucleotides: TGCGCCAGCAGCCGCAACCGACAGGGCGATGGCTACACCTTC. As protein: CASSRNRQGDGYTF.